Included here is one T cell receptor (beta chain) sequence, with context. Antigen: not known. At one of its ends the junction is not consistent with the germline gene, which may arise from a read error. This sample was included in a study of glioma-infiltrating T cells. CDR1 and CDR2 (germline): LNHDA, SQIVND (reference sequence). The CDR3 spans 13 residues. Study-wide results and caveats: Tissue and blood shared very few CDR3 sequences.

Using RNA template, CDR3s of TCR alpha and beta were amplified with iRepertoire arm-PCR. Tissue mRNA or PBMC total RNA, roughly 100-400 ng, went into one-step reverse transcription and amplification. TCRdb independently ran MiXCR on the multiplex PCR reads; one entry per CDR3 protein. The sample holds more than 9,500 distinct CDR3 sequences, around 27% seen once. The chain uses TRBV19 and TRBJ2-3; TRBD1 or TRBD2 may be the D gene (6 bases each). Sequenced input: glioma tissue, nonneoplastic brain tissue, or PBMCs (not recorded which). The clonotype comes from a human donor with low-grade glioma or glioblastoma, undergoing nonglioma brain surgery, or in good health (not recorded which). Here the CDR3 DNA reads TGTGCCAGTAGTAGGGGGGCAACAGATACGCGGTATTTT. It translates to CASSRGATDTRYF.